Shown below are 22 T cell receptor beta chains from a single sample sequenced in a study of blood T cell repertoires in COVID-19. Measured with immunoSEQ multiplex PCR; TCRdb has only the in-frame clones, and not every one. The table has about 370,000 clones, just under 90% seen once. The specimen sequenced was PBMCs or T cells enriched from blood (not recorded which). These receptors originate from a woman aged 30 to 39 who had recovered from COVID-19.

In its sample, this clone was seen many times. The CDR3 DNA reads as TGTGCCAGCAGCCCCGTGCTCCCGGGGGGACATAGGGGCACCGGGGAGCTGTTTTTT. It translates to CASSPVLPGGHRGTGELFF. The chain uses TRBV3-1 (or the pseudogene TRBV3-2) and TRBJ2-2; a weak D match, TRBD2 (7 bases). The CDR3 length is 19 residues. Germline V CDR1 and CDR2: LGHDT, YNNKEL (reference sequence). V lost 4 bases, J lost 4 bases, and 25 bases lay in between.

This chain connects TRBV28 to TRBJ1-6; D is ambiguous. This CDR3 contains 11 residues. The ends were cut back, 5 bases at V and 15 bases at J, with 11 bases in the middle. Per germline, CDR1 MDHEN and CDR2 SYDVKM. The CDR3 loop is CASSPQALLHF. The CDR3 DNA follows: TGTGCCAGCAGTCCGCAGGCGCTCCTCCACTTT.

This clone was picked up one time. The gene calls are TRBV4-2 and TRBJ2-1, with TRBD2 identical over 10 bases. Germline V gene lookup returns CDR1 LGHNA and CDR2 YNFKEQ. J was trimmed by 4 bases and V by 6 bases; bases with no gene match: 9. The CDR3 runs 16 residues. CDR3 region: CASSQRTSGAYNEQFF. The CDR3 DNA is TGTGCCAGCAGTCAGAGAACTAGCGGGGCATACAATGAGCAGTTCTTC.

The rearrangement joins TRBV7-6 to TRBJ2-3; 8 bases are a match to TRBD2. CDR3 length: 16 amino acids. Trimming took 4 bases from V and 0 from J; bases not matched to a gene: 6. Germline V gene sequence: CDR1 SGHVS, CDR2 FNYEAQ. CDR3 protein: CASSSLGGGSTDTQYF. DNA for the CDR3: TGTGCCAGCAGCTCCCTCGGGGGGGGTAGCACAGATACGCAGTATTTT.

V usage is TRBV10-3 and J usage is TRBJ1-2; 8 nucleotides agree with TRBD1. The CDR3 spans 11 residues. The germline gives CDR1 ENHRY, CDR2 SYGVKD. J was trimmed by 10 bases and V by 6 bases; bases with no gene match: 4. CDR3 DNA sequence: TGTGCCATCAGGGGACAGGTCCTCTACACCTTC. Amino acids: CAIRGQVLYTF.

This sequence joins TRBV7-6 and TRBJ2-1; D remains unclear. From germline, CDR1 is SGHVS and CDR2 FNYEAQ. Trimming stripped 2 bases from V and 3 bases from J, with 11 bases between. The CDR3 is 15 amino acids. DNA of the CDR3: TGTGCCAGCAGCTTATGGTCTACTGACTACAATGAGCAGTTCTTC. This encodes CASSLWSTDYNEQFF.

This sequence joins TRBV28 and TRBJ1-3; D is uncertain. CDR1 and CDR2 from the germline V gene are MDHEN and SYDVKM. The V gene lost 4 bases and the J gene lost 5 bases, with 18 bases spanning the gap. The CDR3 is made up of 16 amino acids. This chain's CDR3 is CASSSQGDFIRNTIYF. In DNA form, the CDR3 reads TGTGCCAGCAGTTCGCAAGGAGACTTCATCAGAAACACCATATATTTT.

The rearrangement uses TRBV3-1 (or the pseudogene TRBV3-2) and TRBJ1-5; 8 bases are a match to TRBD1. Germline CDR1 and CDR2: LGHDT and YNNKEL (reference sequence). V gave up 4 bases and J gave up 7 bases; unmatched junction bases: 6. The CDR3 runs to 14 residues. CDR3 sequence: CASSPDRVRQPQHF. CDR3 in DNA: TGTGCCAGCAGCCCGGACAGGGTCAGGCAGCCCCAGCATTTT.

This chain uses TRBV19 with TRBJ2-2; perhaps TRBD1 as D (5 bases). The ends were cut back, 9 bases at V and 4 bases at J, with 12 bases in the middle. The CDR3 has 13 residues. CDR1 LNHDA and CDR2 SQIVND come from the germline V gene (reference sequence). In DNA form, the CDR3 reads TGTGCCAGCACAGGTATAGGCACCGGGGAGCTGTTTTTT. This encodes CASTGIGTGELFF.

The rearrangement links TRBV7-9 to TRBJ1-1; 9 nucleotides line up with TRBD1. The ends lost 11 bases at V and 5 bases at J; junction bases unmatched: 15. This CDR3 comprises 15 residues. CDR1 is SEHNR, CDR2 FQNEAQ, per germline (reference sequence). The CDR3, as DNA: TGTGCCCCCGAGCAGAAGGACAGGGGATGGACTGAAGCTTTCTTT. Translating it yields CAPEQKDRGWTEAFF.

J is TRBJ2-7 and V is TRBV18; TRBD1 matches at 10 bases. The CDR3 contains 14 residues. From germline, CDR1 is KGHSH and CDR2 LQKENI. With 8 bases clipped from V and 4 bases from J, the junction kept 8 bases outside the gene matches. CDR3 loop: CASSTGTGDYEQYF. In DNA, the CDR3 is TGTGCCAGCAGTACCGGGACAGGGGATTACGAGCAGTACTTC.

CDR3 region: CSAPGRETQYF. DNA of the CDR3: TGCAGTGCTCCAGGGCGGGAGACCCAGTACTTC. J is TRBJ2-5 and V is TRBV20-1; D may be TRBD1 (5 bases). Germline CDR1 is DFQATT and CDR2 is SNEGSKA (reference sequence). Trimming stripped 5 bases from V and 5 bases from J, with 9 bases between. CDR3 size: 11 residues.

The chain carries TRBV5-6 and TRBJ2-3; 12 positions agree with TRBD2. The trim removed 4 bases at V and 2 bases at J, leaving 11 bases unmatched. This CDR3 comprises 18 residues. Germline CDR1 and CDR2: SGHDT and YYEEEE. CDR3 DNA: TGTGCCAGCAGCACTTGGGTGTGGACTAGCGGGGACACAGATACGCAGTATTTT. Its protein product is CASSTWVWTSGDTDTQYF.

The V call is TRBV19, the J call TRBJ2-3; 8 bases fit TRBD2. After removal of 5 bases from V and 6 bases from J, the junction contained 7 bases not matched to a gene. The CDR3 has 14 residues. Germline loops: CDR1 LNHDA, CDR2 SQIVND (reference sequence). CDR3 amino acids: CASSLGLAGDTQYF. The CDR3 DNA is TGTGCCAGTAGTCTCGGACTAGCCGGGGATACGCAGTATTTT.

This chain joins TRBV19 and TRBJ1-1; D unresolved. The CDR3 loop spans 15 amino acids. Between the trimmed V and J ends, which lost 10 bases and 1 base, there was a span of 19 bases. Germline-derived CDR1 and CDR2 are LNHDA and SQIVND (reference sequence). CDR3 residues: CATSLARVGNTEAFF. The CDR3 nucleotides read TGTGCCACCTCCTTGGCGCGGGTAGGGAACACTGAAGCTTTCTTT.

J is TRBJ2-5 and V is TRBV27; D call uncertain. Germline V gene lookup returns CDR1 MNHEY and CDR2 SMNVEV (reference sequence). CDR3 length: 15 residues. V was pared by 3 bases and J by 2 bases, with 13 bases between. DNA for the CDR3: TGTGCCAGCAGTTTCTTACCGGAGAATCAAGAGACCCAGTACTTC. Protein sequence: CASSFLPENQETQYF.

The CDR3 nucleotides are TGTGCCAGCAGTTTAGACAGTCGAAACCCCTTCACAGATACGCAGTATTTT. It yields the protein CASSLDSRNPFTDTQYF. This rearrangement joins TRBV28 to TRBJ2-3; possible D gene TRBD1, 5 bases. The CDR3 loop spans 17 amino acids. V shed 2 bases and J shed 2 bases, with 17 bases lying between them. From germline, CDR1 is MDHEN and CDR2 SYDVKM. Drawing the rest from reference TRBV28 and TRBJ2-3, the complete variable domain is DVKVTQSSRYLVKRTGEKVFLECVQDMDHENMFWYRQDPGLGLRLIYFSYDVKMKEKGDIPEGYSVSREKKERFSLILESASTNQTSMYLCASSLDSRNPFTDTQYFGPGTRLTVL.

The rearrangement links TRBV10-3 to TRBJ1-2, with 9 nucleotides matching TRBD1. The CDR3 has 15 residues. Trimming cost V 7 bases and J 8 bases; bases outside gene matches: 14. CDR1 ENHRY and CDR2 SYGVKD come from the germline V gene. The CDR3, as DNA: TGTGCCATCAAGGACAGGGGAATTATACCACAGGGCTACACCTTC. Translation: CAIKDRGIIPQGYTF.

The chain's CDR3 is CASSLLTGYEQYF. As DNA, the CDR3 is TGTGCCAGCAGTTTGTTGACAGGGTACGAGCAGTACTTC. V gene TRBV28 combines with J gene TRBJ2-7, with 7 nucleotides matching TRBD1. Losses at the gene ends were 3 bases for V and 4 bases for J; bases not matched to a gene: 3. The CDR3 spans 13 residues. Germline loops: CDR1 MDHEN, CDR2 SYDVKM.

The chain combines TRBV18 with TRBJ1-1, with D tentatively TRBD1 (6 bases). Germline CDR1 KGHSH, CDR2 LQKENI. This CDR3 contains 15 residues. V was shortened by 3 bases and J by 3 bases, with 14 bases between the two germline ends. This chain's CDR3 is CASSPKTGWDTEAFF. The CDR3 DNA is TGTGCCAGCTCACCTAAGACAGGTTGGGACACTGAAGCTTTCTTT.

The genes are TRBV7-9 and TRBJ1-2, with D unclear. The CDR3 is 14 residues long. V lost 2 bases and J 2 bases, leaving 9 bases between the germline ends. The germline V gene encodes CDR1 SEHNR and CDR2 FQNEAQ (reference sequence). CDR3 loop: CASSLYQANYGYTF. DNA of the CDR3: TGTGCCAGCAGCTTATACCAGGCGAACTATGGCTACACCTTC.

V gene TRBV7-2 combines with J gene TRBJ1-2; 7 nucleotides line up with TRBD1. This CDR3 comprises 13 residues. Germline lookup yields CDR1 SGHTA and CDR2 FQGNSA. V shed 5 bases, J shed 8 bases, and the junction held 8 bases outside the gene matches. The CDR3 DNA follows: TGTGCCAGCAGCGCAAGGGGGCTGTGGGGCTACACCTTC. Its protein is CASSARGLWGYTF.